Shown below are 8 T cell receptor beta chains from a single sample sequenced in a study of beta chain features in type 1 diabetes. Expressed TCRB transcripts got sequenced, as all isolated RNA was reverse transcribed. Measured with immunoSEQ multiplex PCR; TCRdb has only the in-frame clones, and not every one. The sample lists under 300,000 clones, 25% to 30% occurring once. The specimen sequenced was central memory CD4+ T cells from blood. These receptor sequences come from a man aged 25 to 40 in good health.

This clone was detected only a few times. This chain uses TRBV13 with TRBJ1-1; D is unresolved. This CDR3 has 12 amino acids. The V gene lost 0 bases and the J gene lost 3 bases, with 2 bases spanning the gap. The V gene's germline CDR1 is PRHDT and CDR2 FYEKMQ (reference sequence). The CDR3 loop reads CASSLGYTEAFF. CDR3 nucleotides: TGTGCCAGCAGCTTAGGGTACACTGAAGCTTTCTTT.

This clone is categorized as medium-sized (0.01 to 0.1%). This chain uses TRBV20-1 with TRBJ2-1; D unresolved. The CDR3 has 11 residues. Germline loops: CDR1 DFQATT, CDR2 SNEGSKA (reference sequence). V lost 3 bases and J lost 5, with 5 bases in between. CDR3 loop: CSASGDNEQFF. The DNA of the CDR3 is TGCAGTGCTAGTGGGGACAATGAGCAGTTCTTC.

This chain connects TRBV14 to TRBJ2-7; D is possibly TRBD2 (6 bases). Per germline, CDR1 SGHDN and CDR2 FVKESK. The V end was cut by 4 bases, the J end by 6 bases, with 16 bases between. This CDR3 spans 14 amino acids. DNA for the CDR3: TGTGCCAGCAGCCGTGTTGCGGGACGGGGCGAGCAGTACTTC. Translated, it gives CASSRVAGRGEQYF.

The CDR3 sequence: CASSLVASLGGYTF. CDR3 coding DNA: TGTGCCAGCAGCTTAGTGGCCTCCCTTGGGGGCTACACCTTC. This chain connects TRBV7-2 to TRBJ1-2; D is ambiguous. Germline CDR1 is SGHTA and CDR2 is FQGNSA. The CDR3 loop spans 14 amino acids. V lost 1 base to trimming and J lost 8 bases, with 14 bases between them.

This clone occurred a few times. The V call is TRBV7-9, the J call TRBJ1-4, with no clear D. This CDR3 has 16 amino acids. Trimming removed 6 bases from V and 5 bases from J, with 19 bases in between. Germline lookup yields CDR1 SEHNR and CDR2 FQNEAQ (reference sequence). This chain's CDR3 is CASSRSEVPWNEKLFF. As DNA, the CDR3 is TGTGCCAGCAGTCGTTCGGAGGTCCCTTGGAATGAAAAACTGTTTTTT.

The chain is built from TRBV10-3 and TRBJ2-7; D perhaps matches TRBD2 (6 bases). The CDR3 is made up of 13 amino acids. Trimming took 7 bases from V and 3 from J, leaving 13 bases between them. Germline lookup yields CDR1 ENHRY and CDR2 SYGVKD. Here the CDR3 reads CAIKQGGDYEQYF. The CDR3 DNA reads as TGTGCCATCAAACAAGGAGGGGACTACGAGCAGTACTTC.

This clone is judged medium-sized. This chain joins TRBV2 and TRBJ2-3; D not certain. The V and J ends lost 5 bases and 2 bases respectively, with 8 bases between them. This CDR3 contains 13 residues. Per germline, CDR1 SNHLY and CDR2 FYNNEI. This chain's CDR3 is CASSPPFTDTQYF. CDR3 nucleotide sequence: TGTGCCAGCAGTCCTCCTTTCACAGATACGCAGTATTTT.

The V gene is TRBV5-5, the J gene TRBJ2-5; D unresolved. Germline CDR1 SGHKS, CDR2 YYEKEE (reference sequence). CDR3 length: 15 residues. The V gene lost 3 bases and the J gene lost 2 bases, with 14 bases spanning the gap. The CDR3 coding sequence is TGTGCCAGCAGCTGGGGAACAACAGCTCAAGAGACCCAGTACTTC. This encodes CASSWGTTAQETQYF.